The T cell receptor beta chain described here comes from a study of T cell clonality in common variable immunodeficiency (dated by TCRdb to about 2015). General conclusions and limits of the study: According to the authors, finding the cause of the higher clonality in CVID would require sequencing the repertoires of T cell subpopulations. Correlations between repertoire features and clinical complications were limited by patient heterogeneity within the CVID cohort. Fewer TCRbeta clones were shared among CVID subjects than among healthy controls (p < 0.0001). Compared with healthy controls, CVID subjects showed increased TCRbeta clonality (t-test p = 0.018), a feature most characteristic of about a third of subjects. Although equal DNA input was used, an average of roughly 80,000 unique sequences per sample was obtained for controls, compared with approximately 30,000 for CVID samples. CVID TCRbeta sequences reportedly showed fewer deletions and N-nucleotide insertions and lacked highly modified clones with 13 or more V deletions.

The CDR3 holds 15 amino acids from the cysteine to the phenylalanine. The CDR3 was read in part: 36 bases, with the frame set at base 1. V loses 1 base, J loses 1 base, and the germline ends lie 10 bases apart. For CDR1 and CDR2, the germline V gene lists SGHTA and FQGNSA. Diagnosis of CVID followed standard criteria, namely serum IgG, IgA and/or IgM below the normal range together with specific antibody deficiency. A total of fewer than 50 subjects (approximately 15 female and about 30 male; age range roughly 9 to 64 years, mean age roughly 40) were included in the CVID group. Most of the CVID patients and most of the healthy controls were of Caucasian heritage. Replacement immunoglobulin therapy had been administered to all CVID subjects for at least one year at the time of study participation. When blood was collected, none of the CVID subjects were ill or on immunomodulatory or immunosuppressive medication. Heparinized peripheral whole blood samples of about 5 to 9 ml were obtained from each donor. Genomic DNA from adults with common variable immune deficiency (CVID) and from healthy adult controls was the source for sequencing TCRbeta CDR3 repertoires. Diluted blood was density-centrifuged over Hypaque 1077 or Ficoll-Paque to isolate peripheral blood mononuclear cells. Unsorted mononuclear cells served as the source of genomic DNA, which was extracted either by Qiagen column purification or by a centrifugation-based method.

As to this clone: No antigen is known for it. Read sequence stops 3 residues before the CDR3 end, and the germline J gene provides the missing end.

For sequencing input, CVID and control samples contributed equivalent amounts of genomic DNA. For every sample, a 60 bp segment covering the rearranged TCRbeta CDR3 region was amplified and then sequenced. The immunoSEQ assay, a bias-corrected multiplex PCR combined with high-throughput sequencing, was used to amplify TCRbeta. Concerning the study's data processing: Every unique nucleotide sequence counted as a clone and was annotated with V, D and J genes, copy number and frequency. Sequences were labeled productive if in frame, and non-productive if out of frame or containing stop codons. As previously described, clonality was calculated on the basis of Shannon's entropy. The predicted amino acid sequences of productive clones were used to derive the mean CDR3 Kyte-Doolittle hydropathy. Hierarchical clustering of scaled V gene usage was performed with the R hclust function using Manhattan distance and complete linkage. Sharing of clones by CDR3 amino acid sequence was evaluated through resampling of 12 repertoires per group over 100 rounds. The repertoires were screened for around 70 published EBV-specific TCRbeta sequences and some 250 published CMV-specific TCRbeta sequences. Analysis left out a couple of CVID samples that produced under 10,000 sequences, so around 40 CVID repertoires remained. The source is immuneACCESS, and TCRdb retained only in-frame sequences with V and J called. Part of the clones is not carried over; for the studies checked, unresolved V genes explain less than half of this, and the remainder is unexplained. That table supplies the V and J calls and clone size; D and trimming were determined from the DNA. In this sample the table shows around 21,000 clones, and no singletons are among them. The ten top clones hold roughly 7.2% of the sample.

This clonotype was sampled from a human donor with common variable immunodeficiency. The chain is assembled from TRBV7-2 and TRBJ2-5; the D segment could be TRBD2, given 6 matching bases. Material for sequencing was peripheral blood mononuclear cells. CDR3 DNA, as far as it was read: TGTGCCAGCAGCTTAGTAGCGGCGACCCAAGAGACC. It codes for CASSLVAATQET. The full CDR3 reads CASSLVAATQETQYF.